What follows are 5 T cell receptor beta chains derived from one specimen sequenced in a study of blood T cell repertoires in COVID-19 (dated by TCRdb to the early 2020s). Receptor libraries were prepared by the immunoSEQ multiplex PCR assay. TCRdb holds this immuneACCESS table with in-frame rearrangements only. Some clones are missing; in checked studies, unresolved V genes explain under half, and the rest has no known cause. This sample holds roughly 250,000 clones; approximately 91% were observed only once. The top ten constitute 2.5% to 3% of the sample. The source material was peripheral blood. These receptors came from a person under 35 with COVID-19, enrolled during active disease.

CDR3 in amino acids: CASSLIAGDHYEQYF. The CDR3 DNA is TGTGCCAGCAGTTTAATAGCGGGAGACCACTACGAGCAGTACTTC. The rearrangement links TRBV6-5 to TRBJ2-7; 9 positions match TRBD2. The CDR3 length is 15 residues. Germline V CDR1 and CDR2: MNHEY, SVGAGI. After removal of 4 bases from V and 3 bases from J, the junction contained 7 bases not matched to a gene.

This chain links TRBV7-9 with TRBJ2-1; weak D call: TRBD2 (5 bases). CDR1 and CDR2 (germline): SEHNR, FQNEAQ (reference sequence). The CDR3 spans 13 residues. V lost 5 bases, J lost 4 bases, and 9 bases lay in between. CDR3 nucleotide sequence: TGTGCCAGCAGCCGGACGGGGTACAATGAGCAGTTCTTC. Encoded protein: CASSRTGYNEQFF.

This sequence joins TRBV9 and TRBJ2-7; the D gene is possibly TRBD2 (6 bases). Germline V gene lookup returns CDR1 SGDLS and CDR2 YYNGEE. The CDR3 is 13 residues long. V shed 0 bases and J shed 5 bases, with 9 bases lying between them. CDR3 residues: CASSVGAGNEQYF. CDR3 sequence (DNA): TGTGCCAGCAGCGTAGGTGCGGGGAACGAGCAGTACTTC.

This clone has only one observation. The chain has TRBV7-9 and TRBJ2-5, with D unresolved. Germline lookup yields CDR1 SEHNR and CDR2 FQNEAQ (reference sequence). The CDR3 sequence is 14 residues long. The V and J ends lost 0 bases and 3 bases respectively, with 8 bases between them. CDR3 nucleotides: TGTGCCAGCAGCTTAGCGGCTCAAAAAGAGACCCAGTACTTC. Amino acid sequence: CASSLAAQKETQYF.

V is TRBV4-2 and J is TRBJ2-7, with D possibly TRBD1 on 6 matching bases. Germline lookup yields CDR1 LGHNA and CDR2 YNFKEQ. Trimming shortened V by 11 bases and J by 0 bases, and 20 bases separated the two germline ends. This CDR3 region has 15 residues. The CDR3 is CAPKGGRPASYEQYF. The CDR3 DNA follows: TGTGCCCCTAAAGGGGGAAGACCGGCCTCCTACGAGCAGTACTTC.